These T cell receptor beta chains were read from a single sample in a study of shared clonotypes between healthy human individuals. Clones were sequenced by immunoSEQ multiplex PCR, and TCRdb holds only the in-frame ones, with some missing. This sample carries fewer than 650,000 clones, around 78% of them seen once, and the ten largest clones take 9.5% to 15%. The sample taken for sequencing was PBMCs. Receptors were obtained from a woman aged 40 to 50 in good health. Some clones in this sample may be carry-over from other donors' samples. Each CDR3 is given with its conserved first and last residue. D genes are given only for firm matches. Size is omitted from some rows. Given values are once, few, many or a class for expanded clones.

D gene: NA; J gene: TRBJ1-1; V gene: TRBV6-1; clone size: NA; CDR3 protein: CASSHPGGYTEAFF; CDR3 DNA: TGTGCCAGCAGTCATCCGGGGGGTTACACTGAAGCTTTCTTT
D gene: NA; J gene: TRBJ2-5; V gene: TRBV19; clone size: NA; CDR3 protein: CASSRDRETQYF; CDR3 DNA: TGTGCCAGTAGTAGAGACCGAGAGACCCAGTACTTC
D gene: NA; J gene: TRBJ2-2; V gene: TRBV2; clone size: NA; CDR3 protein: CASRSAGRNTGELFF; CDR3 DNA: TGTGCCAGCAGATCCGCGGGAAGGAACACCGGGGAGCTGTTTTTT
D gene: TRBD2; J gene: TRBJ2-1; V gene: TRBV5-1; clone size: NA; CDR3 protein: CASSLTSGSHNEQFF; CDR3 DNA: TGCGCCAGCAGCTTGACTAGCGGGAGTCACAATGAGCAGTTCTTC
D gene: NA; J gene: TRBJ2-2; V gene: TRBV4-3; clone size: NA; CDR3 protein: CASSQEGHPNTGELFF; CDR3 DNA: TGCGCCAGCAGCCAAGAAGGACACCCGAACACCGGGGAGCTGTTTTTT
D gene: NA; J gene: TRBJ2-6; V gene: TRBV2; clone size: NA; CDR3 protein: CASSRLNSGANVLTF; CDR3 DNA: TGTGCCAGCAGTCGGCTTAACTCTGGGGCCAACGTCCTGACTTTC
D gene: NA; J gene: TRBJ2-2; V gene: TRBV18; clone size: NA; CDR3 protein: CASSPLETSTGELFF; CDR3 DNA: TGTGCCAGCTCACCCCTTGAGACTAGCACCGGGGAGCTGTTTTTT
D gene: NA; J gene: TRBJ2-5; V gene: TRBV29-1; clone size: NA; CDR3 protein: CSIARETQYF; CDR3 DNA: TGCAGTATAGCTAGGGAGACCCAGTACTTC
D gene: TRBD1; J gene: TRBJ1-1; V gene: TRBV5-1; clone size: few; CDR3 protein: CASSFSAGGEAFF; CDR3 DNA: TGCGCCAGCAGCTTCTCGGCAGGGGGCGAAGCTTTCTTT
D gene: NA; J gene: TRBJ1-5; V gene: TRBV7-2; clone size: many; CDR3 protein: CASSLVSGSNQPQHF; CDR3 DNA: TGTGCCAGCAGCTTAGTCTCAGGGAGCAATCAGCCCCAGCATTTT
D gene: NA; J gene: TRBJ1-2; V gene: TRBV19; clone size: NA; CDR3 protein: CASSIRTTGRNYGYTF; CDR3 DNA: TGTGCCAGTAGTATTCGGACCACAGGGCGCAACTATGGCTACACCTTC
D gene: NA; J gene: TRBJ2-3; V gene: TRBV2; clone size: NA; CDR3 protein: CASKNRENTDTQYF; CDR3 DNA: TGTGCCAGCAAGAACAGGGAAAACACAGATACGCAGTATTTT
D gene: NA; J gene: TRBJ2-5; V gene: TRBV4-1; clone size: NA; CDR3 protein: CASSQDSDRQETQYF; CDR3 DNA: TGCGCCAGCAGCCAAGATTCGGACAGACAAGAGACCCAGTACTTC
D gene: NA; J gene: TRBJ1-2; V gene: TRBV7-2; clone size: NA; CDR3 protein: CASSPQQTRAPGGGYTF; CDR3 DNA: TGTGCCAGCAGCCCGCAACAGACAAGGGCTCCCGGTGGAGGCTACACCTTC
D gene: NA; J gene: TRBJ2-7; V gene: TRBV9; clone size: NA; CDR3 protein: CASSVAPNYEQYF; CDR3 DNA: TGTGCCAGCAGCGTAGCTCCGAACTACGAGCAGTACTTC
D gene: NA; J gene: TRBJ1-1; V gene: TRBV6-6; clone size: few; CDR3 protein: CASMWGERAEAFF; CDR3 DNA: TGTGCCAGCATGTGGGGTGAAAGAGCTGAAGCTTTCTTT
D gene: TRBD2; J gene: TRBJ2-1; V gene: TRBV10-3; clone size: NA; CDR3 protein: CAISEASGAYNEQFF; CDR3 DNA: TGTGCCATCAGTGAAGCTAGCGGAGCCTACAATGAGCAGTTCTTC
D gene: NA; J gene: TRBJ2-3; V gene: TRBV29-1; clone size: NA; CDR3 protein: CSVEAIRGVLHSTDTQYF; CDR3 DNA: TGCAGCGTTGAGGCCATCCGCGGGGTATTACATAGCACAGATACGCAGTATTTT
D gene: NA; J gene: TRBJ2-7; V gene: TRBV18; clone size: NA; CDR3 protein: CASSPLPGGEQYF; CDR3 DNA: TGTGCCAGCTCACCACTCCCTGGGGGCGAGCAGTACTTC
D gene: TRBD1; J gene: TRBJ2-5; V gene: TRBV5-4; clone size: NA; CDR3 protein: CASSSDRETWEQYF; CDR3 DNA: TGTGCCAGCAGCTCAGACAGGGAGACCTGGGAGCAGTACTTC
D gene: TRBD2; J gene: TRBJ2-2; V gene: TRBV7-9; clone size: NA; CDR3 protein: CASSPRAGEGTGELFF; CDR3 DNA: TGTGCCAGCAGCCCCCGGGCGGGAGAGGGGACCGGGGAGCTGTTTTTT
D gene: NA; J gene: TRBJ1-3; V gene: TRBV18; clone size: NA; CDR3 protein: CASSPFVVRENTIYF; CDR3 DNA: TGTGCCAGCTCACCCTTTGTGGTTCGGGAAAACACCATATATTTT
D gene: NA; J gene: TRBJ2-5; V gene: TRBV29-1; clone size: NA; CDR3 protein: CSVAGRAGETQYF; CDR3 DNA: TGCAGCGTGGCGGGGCGGGCTGGGGAGACCCAGTACTTC
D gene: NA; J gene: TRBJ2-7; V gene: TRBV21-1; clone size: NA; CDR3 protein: CASSKAKEYEQYF; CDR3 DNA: TGTGCCAGCAGCAAAGCGAAGGAGTACGAGCAGTACTTC
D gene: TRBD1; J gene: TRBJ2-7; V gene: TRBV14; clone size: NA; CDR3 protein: CASQGAYEQYF; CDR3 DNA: TGTGCCTCGCAGGGGGCATACGAGCAGTACTTC
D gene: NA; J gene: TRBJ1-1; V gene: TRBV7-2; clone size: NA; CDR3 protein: CASSLVGGGHTEAFF; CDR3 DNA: TGTGCCAGCAGCTTAGTCGGGGGGGGTCACACTGAAGCTTTCTTT
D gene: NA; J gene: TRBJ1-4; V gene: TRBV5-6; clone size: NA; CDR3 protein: CASSSGPNEKLFF; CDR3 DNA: TGTGCCAGCAGCTCCGGACCGAATGAAAAACTGTTTTTT
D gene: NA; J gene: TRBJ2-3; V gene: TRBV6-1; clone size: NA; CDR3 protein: CASNERTDLTDTQYF; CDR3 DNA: TGTGCCAGCAACGAACGGACAGACCTCACAGATACGCAGTATTTT
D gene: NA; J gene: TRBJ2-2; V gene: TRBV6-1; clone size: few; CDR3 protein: CASSGFEGTGELFF; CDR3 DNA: TGTGCCAGCAGTGGCTTTGAAGGAACCGGGGAGCTGTTTTTT
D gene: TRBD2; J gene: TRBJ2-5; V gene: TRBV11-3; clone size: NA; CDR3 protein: CASSSGTSVQETQYF; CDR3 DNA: TGTGCCAGCAGCTCCGGGACTAGCGTACAAGAGACCCAGTACTTC
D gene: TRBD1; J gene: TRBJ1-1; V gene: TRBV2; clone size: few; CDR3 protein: CASKTGLNTEAFF; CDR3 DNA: TGTGCCAGCAAGACAGGGCTGAACACTGAAGCTTTCTTT
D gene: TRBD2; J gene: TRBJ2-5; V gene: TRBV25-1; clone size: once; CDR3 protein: CASSGVGLADGETQYF; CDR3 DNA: TGTGCCAGCAGTGGTGTGGGCCTAGCGGACGGGGAGACCCAGTACTTC
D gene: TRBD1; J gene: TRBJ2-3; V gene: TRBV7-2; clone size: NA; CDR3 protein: CASSPGTGGSTDTQYF; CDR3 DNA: TGTGCCAGCAGCCCGGGGACAGGGGGTAGCACAGATACGCAGTATTTT
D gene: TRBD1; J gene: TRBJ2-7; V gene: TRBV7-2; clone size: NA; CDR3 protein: CASSLRTGGVEQYF; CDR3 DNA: TGTGCCAGCAGCTTAAGGACAGGGGGCGTCGAGCAGTACTTC
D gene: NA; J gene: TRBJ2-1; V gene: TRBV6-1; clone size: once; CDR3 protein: CASSEALRGSYNEQFF; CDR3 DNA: TGTGCCAGCAGTGAAGCGCTGCGAGGCTCCTACAATGAGCAGTTCTTC
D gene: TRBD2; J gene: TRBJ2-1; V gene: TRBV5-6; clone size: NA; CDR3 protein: CASSQGLAGPYNNEQFF; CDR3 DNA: TGTGCCAGCAGCCAAGGACTAGCGGGACCCTATAACAATGAGCAGTTCTTC
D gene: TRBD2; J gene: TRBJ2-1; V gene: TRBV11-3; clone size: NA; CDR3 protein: CASSLDTSGDYNEQFF; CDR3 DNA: TGTGCCAGCAGCTTAGATACTAGCGGAGATTACAATGAGCAGTTCTTC
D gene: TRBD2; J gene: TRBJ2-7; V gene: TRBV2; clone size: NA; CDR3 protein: CASSGTSGTLPYEQYF; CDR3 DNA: TGTGCCAGCAGTGGGACTAGCGGGACACTTCCCTACGAGCAGTACTTC
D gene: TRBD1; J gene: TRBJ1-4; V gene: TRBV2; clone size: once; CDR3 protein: CASRAGQGEEKLFF; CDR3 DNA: TGTGCCAGCAGGGCGGGACAGGGGGAAGAAAAACTGTTTTTT
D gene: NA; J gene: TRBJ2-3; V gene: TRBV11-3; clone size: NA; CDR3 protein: CASSLGPSTDTQYF; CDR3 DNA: TGTGCCAGCAGCCTAGGGCCGAGCACAGATACGCAGTATTTT
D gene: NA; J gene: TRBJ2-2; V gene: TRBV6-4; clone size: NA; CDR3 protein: CASSEALWGVTGELFF; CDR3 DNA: TGTGCCAGCAGTGAAGCTTTATGGGGGGTCACCGGGGAGCTGTTTTTT
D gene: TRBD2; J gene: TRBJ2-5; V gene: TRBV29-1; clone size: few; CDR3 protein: CSVVGAGVETQYF; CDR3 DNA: TGCAGCGTTGTTGGAGCGGGAGTAGAGACCCAGTACTTC
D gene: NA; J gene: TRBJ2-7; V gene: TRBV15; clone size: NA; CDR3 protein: CATSRDLERTYEQYF; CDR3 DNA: TGTGCCACCAGCAGAGATTTGGAACGCACCTACGAGCAGTACTTC
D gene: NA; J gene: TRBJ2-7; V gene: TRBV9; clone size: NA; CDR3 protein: CASSPYPTRNYEQYF; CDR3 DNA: TGTGCCAGCAGCCCTTATCCGACTAGGAACTACGAGCAGTACTTC
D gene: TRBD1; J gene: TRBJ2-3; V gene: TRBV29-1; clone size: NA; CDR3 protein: CSVVRAGGIDTQYF; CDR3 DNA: TGCAGCGTTGTGCGGGCAGGGGGTATAGATACGCAGTATTTT
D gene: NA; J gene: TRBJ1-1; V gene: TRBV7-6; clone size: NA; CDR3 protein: CASSLSVLGDTEAFF; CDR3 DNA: TGTGCCAGCAGCTTATCGGTTCTGGGGGACACTGAAGCTTTCTTT
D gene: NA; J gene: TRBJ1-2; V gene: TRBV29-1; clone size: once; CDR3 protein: CSVEDLRDSYGYTF; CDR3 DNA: TGCAGCGTTGAAGATTTGAGAGACAGCTATGGCTACACCTTC
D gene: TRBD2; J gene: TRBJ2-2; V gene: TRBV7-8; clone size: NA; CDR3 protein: CASSVLAGGVRELFF; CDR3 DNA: TGTGCCAGCAGCGTACTAGCGGGAGGGGTCCGGGAGCTGTTTTTT
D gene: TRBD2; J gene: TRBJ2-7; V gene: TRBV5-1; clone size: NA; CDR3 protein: CASSLTSDPYEQYF; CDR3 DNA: TGCGCCAGCAGCTTGACTAGCGACCCCTACGAGCAGTACTTC
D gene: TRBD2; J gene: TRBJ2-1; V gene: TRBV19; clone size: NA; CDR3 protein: CASSHEPGLAASYNEQFF; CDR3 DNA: TGTGCCAGTAGTCACGAACCGGGACTAGCGGCCTCCTACAATGAGCAGTTCTTC
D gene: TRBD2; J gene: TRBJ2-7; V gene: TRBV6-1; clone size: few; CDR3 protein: CASSTSEVYEQYF; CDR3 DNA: TGTGCCAGCAGTACTAGCGAGGTCTACGAGCAGTACTTC
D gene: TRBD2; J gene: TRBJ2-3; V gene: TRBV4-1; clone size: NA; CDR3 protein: CASSQEGAGRAGVGQYF; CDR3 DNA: TGCGCCAGCAGCCAAGAAGGGGCCGGGAGGGCCGGCGTCGGGCAGTATTTT
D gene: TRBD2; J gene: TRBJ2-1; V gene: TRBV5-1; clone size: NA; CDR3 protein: CASSFEPLAGDGNNEQFF; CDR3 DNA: TGCGCCAGCAGCTTTGAGCCTCTAGCGGGAGATGGGAACAATGAGCAGTTCTTC